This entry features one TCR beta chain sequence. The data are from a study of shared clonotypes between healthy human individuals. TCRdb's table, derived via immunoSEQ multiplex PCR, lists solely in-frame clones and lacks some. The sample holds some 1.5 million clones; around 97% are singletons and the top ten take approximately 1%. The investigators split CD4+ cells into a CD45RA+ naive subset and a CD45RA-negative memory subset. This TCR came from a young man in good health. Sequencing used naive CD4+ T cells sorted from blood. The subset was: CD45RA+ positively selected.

This CDR3 is CASTRDLQETQYF. In DNA form, the CDR3 reads TGTGCCAGCACCAGAGACCTCCAAGAGACCCAGTACTTC. The rearrangement uses TRBV2 and TRBJ2-5, with D unresolved. V was pared by 7 bases and J by 1 base, with 10 bases between. CDR3 length equals 13 residues. Per the germline V gene, CDR1 is SNHLY and CDR2 is FYNNEI.